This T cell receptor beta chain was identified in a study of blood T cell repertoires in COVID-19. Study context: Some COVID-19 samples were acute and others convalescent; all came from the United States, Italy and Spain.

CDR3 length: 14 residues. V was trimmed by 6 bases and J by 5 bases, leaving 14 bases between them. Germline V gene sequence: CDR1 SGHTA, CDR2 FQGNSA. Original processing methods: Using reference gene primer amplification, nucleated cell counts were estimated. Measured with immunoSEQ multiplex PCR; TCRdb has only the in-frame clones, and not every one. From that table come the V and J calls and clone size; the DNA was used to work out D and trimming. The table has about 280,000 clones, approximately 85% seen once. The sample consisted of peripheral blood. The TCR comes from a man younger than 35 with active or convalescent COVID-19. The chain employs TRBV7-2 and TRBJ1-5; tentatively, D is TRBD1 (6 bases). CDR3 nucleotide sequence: TGTGCCAGCAGTTCACAGGGAAGGTATCAGCCCCAGCATTTT. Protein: CASSSQGRYQPQHF.